This record looks at one T cell receptor (beta chain) sequence and its context. Its target is not known. The record originates from a study of cytomegalovirus exposure and HLA in healthy donors. Study-wide results and caveats: Presence/absence analyses assumed roughly uniform sequencing depth across donors. It was confirmed in vitro that a few of the CMV-associated chains were specific for CMV antigens.

The CDR3 length is 17 residues. Germline values: CDR1 SGHRS, CDR2 YFSETQ. The V end was cut by 5 bases, the J end by 2 bases, with 23 bases between. Researchers ran the PCR with 60 Vbeta and 13 Jbeta primers. Data came from immunoSEQ multiplex PCR; TCRdb stores just in-frame clones and leaves some out. The sample gives around 150,000 clones, approximately 80% of which show up once; 2.6% is in the top ten. The chain joins TRBV5-1 to TRBJ2-7; TRBD2 is a possible D gene (7 bases). Sequences were obtained from PBMCs. The receptor was derived from a middle-aged woman in good health and CMV-seropositive. The CDR3: CASRLQGRGEVPYEQYF. The CDR3 DNA sequence: TGCGCCAGCAGGTTGCAGGGGAGGGGCGAGGTCCCCTACGAGCAGTACTTC.